The clone carrying this TCR beta chain was picked up many times. Its antigen remains unidentified. The sample comes from a study of T cells in Graves' hyperthyroidism and ophthalmopathy. Study-wide context: Specimen type is peripheral blood, collected at initial diagnosis prior to any treatment.

The ends were cut back, 2 bases at V and 5 bases at J, with 12 bases in the middle. This CDR3 region has 13 residues. CDR1 and CDR2 (germline): GTSNPN, SVGIG (reference sequence). Study-wide results and limits: Classification by a 13 V-J model distinguished ophthalmopathy from stable hyperthyroidism.

The CDR3 regions of TCR beta were amplified from RNA transcripts. Initially, a first-round RT-PCR of the TCR CDR3 employed the HTBI primer set. TCRdb reprocessed the multiplex PCR reads with MiXCR, giving one entry per CDR3 protein. This table holds more than 300,000 distinct CDR3 sequences, about a sixth found once. The sample was blood. The receptor comes from a woman aged 25-40 years with Graves' hyperthyroidism that later progressed to Graves' ophthalmopathy. The chain recombines TRBV30 with TRBJ1-2; a possible D gene is TRBD1 (6 bases). The CDR3 sequence is CAWSRGTKYGYTF. The CDR3 coding sequence is TGTGCCTGGAGTCGCGGGACAAAATATGGCTACACCTTC.